Listed here are 18 T cell receptor beta chains from one sample, sequenced in a study of Japanese encephalitis immunity and Zika vaccine responses. TCRdb recomputed calls from the 5' RACE reads with MiXCR, one row per CDR3 protein. The sample lists around 610 distinct CDR3 sequences, about 2.2% occurring once. Peptide pools at approximately 1 ug/mL each stimulated CFSE-labeled PBMCs over a roughly six-day culture. Proliferating CD4 T cells were sorted unfixed as live CD56-CD19-CD16-CD3+CD4+ CFSE-low cells. The source material was antigen-activated CD4+ T cells from blood, cultured, sampled during a Zika inactivated vaccine study. These receptors came from an adult woman who received an inactivated Zika virus vaccine.

Sample share makes this clonotype medium-sized. V gene TRBV19 combines with J gene TRBJ2-7; no definite D call. V gave up 5 bases and J gave up 4 bases, with 12 bases separating them. Germline values: CDR1 LNHDA, CDR2 SQIVND (reference sequence). There are 13 residues in the CDR3. CDR3 region: CASSWGLRYEQYF. The CDR3 nucleotides are TGTGCCAGTAGTTGGGGTCTCAGGTACGAGCAGTACTTC.

This clonotype is categorized as medium-sized (0.01 to 0.1%). This chain links TRBV6-1 with TRBJ1-4, with 10 bases lining up with TRBD1. The junction had 9 bases not matched to a gene; V was cut back by 3 bases and J by 8 bases. The V gene's germline CDR1 is MNHNS and CDR2 SASEGT. The CDR3 sequence is 16 residues long. CDR3 sequence: CASSDSPDRGREKLFF. The CDR3 DNA sequence: TGTGCCAGCAGTGATTCCCCTGACAGGGGGCGAGAAAAACTGTTTTTT.

This clonotype occurred many times. This CDR3 is CASSIGQGAYEQYF. CDR3 sequence (DNA): TGTGCCAGTAGTATAGGCCAGGGGGCCTACGAGCAGTACTTC. This sequence joins TRBV19 and TRBJ2-7, with 7 bases lining up with TRBD1. The V segment lost 1 base and the J segment 2 bases; nucleotides outside the gene matches: 2. Germline V gives CDR1 LNHDA, CDR2 SQIVND (reference sequence). The CDR3 loop spans 14 amino acids.

By share, this clonotype counts as medium-sized. The chain links TRBV20-1 to TRBJ2-4, with no clear D. This CDR3 has 16 residues. V was pared by 1 base and J by 0 bases, with 13 bases between. Per the germline V gene, CDR1 is DFQATT and CDR2 is SNEGSKA (reference sequence). In DNA, the CDR3 is TGCAGTGCTAGAGCTCCAGAACTGTTAGCCAAAAACATTCAGTACTTC. Its protein product is CSARAPELLAKNIQYF.

By share of the sample, this clonotype is large. V gene TRBV19 combines with J gene TRBJ1-6; possible D gene TRBD1, 5 bases. There are 17 residues in the CDR3. From germline, CDR1 is LNHDA and CDR2 SQIVND (reference sequence). The germline V and J ends were trimmed by 5 bases and 5 bases, with 19 bases remaining between them. The CDR3: CASSRKQGFGNNSPLHF. The CDR3 DNA reads TGTGCCAGTAGTCGAAAGCAGGGATTTGGGAATAATTCACCCCTCCACTTT.

In its sample, this clonotype ranks as large. The V call is TRBV20-1, the J call TRBJ2-2, with 12 bases that match TRBD1. Germline trimming cut 0 bases from V and 5 bases from J; bases unmatched to any gene: 19. Germline V gene sequence: CDR1 DFQATT, CDR2 SNEGSKA (reference sequence). This CDR3 region has 21 residues. CDR3 DNA: TGCAGTGCTAGAGATTGGGTTTCGGGACAGGGGGCGATAGTGGGAACCGGGGAGCTGTTTTTT. Amino acids: CSARDWVSGQGAIVGTGELFF.

There are a few counts of this clonotype. The rearrangement joins TRBV20-1 to TRBJ1-3, with a possible D match to TRBD1 (5 bases). Trimming stripped 1 base from V and 2 bases from J, with 6 bases between. Germline V gene sequence: CDR1 DFQATT, CDR2 SNEGSKA (reference sequence). CDR3 size: 13 residues. This CDR3 reads CSARGGPGNTIYF. CDR3 in DNA: TGCAGTGCTAGAGGGGGCCCTGGAAACACCATATATTTT.

By share, this clonotype ranks as medium-sized (0.01 to 0.1%). The chain links TRBV9 to TRBJ1-6, with D hard to call. Trimming removed 0 bases at V and 8 bases at J, with 12 bases between. Germline lookup yields CDR1 SGDLS and CDR2 YYNGEE. The CDR3 is 15 amino acids. CDR3 DNA: TGTGCCAGCAGCGTAGAGGGCAGGTTCGATTCACCCCTCCACTTT. Amino acid sequence: CASSVEGRFDSPLHF. Full variable domain (missing parts from reference TRBV9 and TRBJ1-6): DSGVTQTPKHLITATGQRVTLRCSPRSGDLSVYWYQQSLDQGLQFLIQYYNGEERAKGNILERFSAQQFPDLHSELNLSSLELGDSALYFCASSVEGRFDSPLHFGNGTRLTVT.

This clonotype was seen a few times. The chain recombines TRBV30 with TRBJ1-3; D is perhaps TRBD1 (5 bases). Looked up from germline, CDR1 is GTSNPN and CDR2 is SVGIG (reference sequence). CDR3 size: 14 residues. Trimming pared 2 bases from V and 4 bases from J, leaving 12 bases between. This CDR3 is CAWSPGTEGNTIYF. For the CDR3, the DNA is TGTGCCTGGAGTCCCGGGACGGAAGGAAACACCATATATTTT.

This clonotype is categorized as medium-sized. This chain connects TRBV5-6 to TRBJ2-1; no clear D gene. The V end lost 4 bases, the J end lost 6 bases, and 8 bases lay between the germline ends. Per the germline V gene, CDR1 is SGHDT and CDR2 is YYEEEE. This CDR3 has 12 residues. CDR3 sequence: CASSRWVNEQFF. DNA of the CDR3: TGTGCCAGCAGCCGGTGGGTCAATGAGCAGTTCTTC.

Within the sample, this clonotype is medium-sized. This chain links TRBV19 with TRBJ1-2; D perhaps matches TRBD1 (6 bases). Germline V gene lookup returns CDR1 LNHDA and CDR2 SQIVND (reference sequence). V lost 4 bases and J 4 bases, leaving 13 bases between the germline ends. This CDR3 is 14 amino acids long. Written as DNA, the CDR3 is TGTGCCAGTAGTAATCCGGGACACCTCTATGGCTACACCTTC. Translating it yields CASSNPGHLYGYTF. The variable domain in full, with the rest retrieved from reference TRBV19 and TRBJ1-2, is DGGITQSPKYLFRKEGQNVTLSCEQNLNHDAMYWYRQDPGQGLRLIYYSQIVNDFQKGDIAEGYSVSREKKESFPLTVTSAQKNPTAFYLCASSNPGHLYGYTFGSGTRLTVV.

This chain links TRBV5-5 with TRBJ2-7; 12 bases fit TRBD2. Germline V gene sequence: CDR1 SGHKS, CDR2 YYEKEE (reference sequence). V shed 4 bases and J 2 bases; nucleotides not matched to a gene: 7. There are 16 residues in the CDR3. For the CDR3, the DNA is TGTGCCAGCAGCCCAAGGACTAGCGGGGTGACCTACGAGCAGTACTTC. Amino acid sequence: CASSPRTSGVTYEQYF.

The CDR3 DNA reads TGTGCCAGCAGTACAGGGAGGGGTGAAAAACTGTTTTTT. Translated, it gives CASSTGRGEKLFF. The chain combines TRBV2 with TRBJ1-4, with a possible D match to TRBD1 (6 bases). The V gene lost 5 bases and the J gene lost 7 bases, with 11 bases spanning the gap. Germline V lookup: CDR1 SNHLY, CDR2 FYNNEI. This CDR3 is 13 amino acids long. Filled out from reference TRBV2 and TRBJ1-4, the complete variable domain reads EPEVTQTPSHQVTQMGQEVILRCVPISNHLYFYWYRQILGQKVEFLVSFYNNEISEKSEIFDDQFSVERPDGSNFTLKIRSTKLEDSAMYFCASSTGRGEKLFFGSGTQLSVL.

By share of the sample, this clonotype is large. The V and J genes are TRBV24-1 and TRBJ2-1, with D tentatively TRBD1 or TRBD2 (6 bases each). There are 14 residues in the CDR3. Germline CDR1 and CDR2: KGHDR and SFDVKD. With 11 bases removed from V and 1 base from J, the gap between germline ends came to 14 bases. CDR3 amino acids: CASAGGGSYNEQFF. CDR3 in DNA: TGTGCCAGTGCCGGAGGGGGGTCCTACAATGAGCAGTTCTTC.

In its sample, this clonotype is medium-sized. This CDR3 reads CSAGARAAYEQYF. The CDR3 DNA follows: TGCAGTGCCGGGGCCAGGGCTGCCTACGAGCAGTACTTC. This chain uses TRBV20-1 with TRBJ2-7, with D perhaps assigned TRBD1 or TRBD2 (5 bases each). The CDR3 consists of 13 residues. Looked up from germline, CDR1 is DFQATT and CDR2 is SNEGSKA (reference sequence). The V end lost 6 bases, the J end lost 2 bases, and 14 bases lay between the germline ends.

By sample share, this clonotype is medium-sized. The chain is built from TRBV12-3 or TRBV12-4 and TRBJ2-1; a weak D match, TRBD1 (6 bases). This CDR3 is built from 13 residues. V was pared by 6 bases and J by 7 bases, with 13 bases between. CDR3 sequence (DNA): TGTGCCAGCAGCAATGTGGGGGCGAATGAGCAGTTCTTC. This translates into CASSNVGANEQFF.

By frequency in the sample, this clonotype is large. This rearrangement joins TRBV29-1 to TRBJ2-6, with 8 bases matching TRBD1. J was trimmed by 4 bases and V by 5 bases; bases with no gene match: 4. CDR1 is SQVTM, CDR2 ANQGSEA, per germline. The CDR3 totals 14 residues. CDR3 region: CSVQGANGANVLTF. The CDR3 region has the DNA TGCAGCGTTCAGGGGGCGAACGGGGCCAACGTCCTGACTTTC. The full variable domain, rest sourced from reference TRBV29-1 and TRBJ2-6, is SAVISQKPSRDICQRGTSLTIQCQVDSQVTMMFWYRQQPGQSLTLIATANQGSEATYESGFVIDKFPISRPNLTFSTLTVSNMSPEDSSIYLCSVQGANGANVLTFGAGSRLTVL.

In its sample, this clonotype ranks as large. The CDR3 DNA sequence: TGTGCCAGCAGTTATTGGAAGGGAACCGGGGAGCTGTTTTTT. The encoded protein is CASSYWKGTGELFF. The chain has TRBV6-6 and TRBJ2-2; D remains unclear. Germline V gene sequence: CDR1 MNHNY, CDR2 SVGAGI (reference sequence). Trimming cost V 3 bases and J 5 bases, with 10 bases left between them. This CDR3 has 14 amino acids.